Each of the 5 T cell receptor beta chains below was sequenced from the same sample in a study of graft-versus-host responses after intestinal transplantation. Plating of some 200,000 CFSE-labeled responder cells was done together with some 200,000 irradiated, violet-dye-labeled stimulator cells. Using immunoSEQ multiplex PCR, the repertoire was profiled, and TCRdb retains in-frame clones only, with some absent. Found here are nearly 9,000 clones, 27% of them singletons; the top ten hold over 4%. Here the sequenced sample was alloreactive CD8+ T cells from a mixed lymphocyte reaction culture, taken before transplantation. Sample subset: CFSE-low proliferating T cells sorted from roughly six-day pre-transplant mixed lymphocyte reaction (GvH or HvG direction). The receptor source for this set is a human patient who was an organ donor for intestinal transplantation.

This clone was counted a few times. The chain recombines TRBV5-4 with TRBJ2-7; D unclear. The CDR3 consists of 14 residues. Trimming cost V 0 bases and J 3 bases, with 10 bases left between them. Germline assignment: CDR1 SGHNT and CDR2 YYREEE (reference sequence). CDR3 nucleotides: TGTGCCAGCAGCTTGGTCGGGCAGAACTACGAGCAGTACTTC. This sequence encodes CASSLVGQNYEQYF.

The J gene is TRBJ2-7, the V gene TRBV7-2; 10 bases are shared with TRBD1. V lost 5 bases and J lost 5; bases outside the gene matches: 9. Germline V CDR1 and CDR2: SGHTA, FQGNSA. The length of the CDR3 is 15 residues. CDR3 in DNA: TGTGCCAGCAGCAATGCGGACAGGGGGTACCACGAGCAGTACTTC. Protein product: CASSNADRGYHEQYF.

Worth noting for this clone: A much larger clone differs from this one at a single base, so this may be a read error. The chain links TRBV13 to TRBJ2-7; D might be TRBD1 or TRBD2, each matching 5 bases. CDR1 is PRHDT and CDR2 is FYEKMQ in the germline V gene (reference sequence). This CDR3 region has 15 residues. Trimming pared 5 bases from V and 5 bases from J, leaving 19 bases between. CDR3 amino acids: CASSEGIGECHEQYF. The CDR3, as DNA: TGTGCCAGCAGCGAGGGGATAGGGGAGTGCCACGAGCAGTACTTC.

V and J are TRBV7-6 and TRBJ2-7; TRBD2 matches 10 bases. The CDR3 sequence is 15 residues long. J lost 4 bases, V lost 1 base, and 4 bases had no gene match. Germline CDR1 SGHVS, CDR2 FNYEAQ. This chain's CDR3 is CASSLEASGGYEQYF. In nucleotides, the CDR3 is TGTGCCAGCAGCTTAGAGGCTAGCGGGGGTTACGAGCAGTACTTC.

This clone occurred a few times. The V call is TRBV6-1, the J call TRBJ1-1; 7 bases fit TRBD1. The J segment lost 5 bases and the V segment lost 6 bases, leaving 12 bases of the junction unmatched. CDR3 length: 15 amino acids. The germline gives CDR1 MNHNS, CDR2 SASEGT. The DNA for the CDR3 is TGTGCCAGCAGCATGCTAACAGGGGAGGGGACTGAAGCTTTCTTT. Translating gives CASSMLTGEGTEAFF.